Below are 31 T cell receptor beta chains sequenced from a single sample in a study of blood T cell repertoires in COVID-19. The protocol was immunoSEQ multiplex PCR, while the TCRdb copy is restricted to in-frame clones and leaves out a portion. The sample consists of over 250,000 clones, about 85% of them appearing once. The sample comprised peripheral blood. The receptor set was obtained from a human donor in a cohort sampled during active COVID-19.

V is TRBV20-1 and J is TRBJ2-7; no firm D call. The germline V and J ends were trimmed by 4 bases and 2 bases, with 3 bases remaining between them. The CDR3 runs 10 residues. Germline loops: CDR1 DFQATT, CDR2 SNEGSKA (reference sequence). As DNA, the CDR3 is TGCAGTGCTACTCCCTACGAGCAGTACTTC. Residues: CSATPYEQYF.

The chain employs TRBV5-1 and TRBJ2-3; 8 bases are shared with TRBD2. The germline CDR1 and CDR2 sequences are SGHRS and YFSETQ. The CDR3 sequence is 16 residues long. Trimming at V came to 3 bases and at J to 2 bases, leaving 8 bases not matched to a gene. The CDR3, as DNA: TGCGCCAGCAGCTCGGGGGGGCACCCAGCCACAGATACGCAGTATTTT. Protein sequence: CASSSGGHPATDTQYF.

This chain connects TRBV6-2 or TRBV6-3 to TRBJ1-5; D is unresolved. This CDR3 comprises 15 residues. Trimming removed 3 bases from V and 0 bases from J, with 9 bases in between. Looked up from germline, CDR1 is MNHEY and CDR2 is SVGEGT. The CDR3 loop reads CASSYTRNSNQPQHF. The CDR3 DNA follows: TGTGCCAGCAGTTATACACGTAATAGCAATCAGCCCCAGCATTTT.

The V gene is TRBV5-1, the J gene TRBJ2-2; TRBD2 might be the D (6 bases). V dropped 5 bases and J dropped 5 bases, with 16 bases sitting between them. From germline, CDR1 is SGHRS and CDR2 YFSETQ. This CDR3 is 15 amino acids long. For the CDR3, the DNA is TGCGCCAGCAGAGAGAGCGGGCTTGGGACCGGGGAGCTGTTTTTT. This codes for CASRESGLGTGELFF.

The chain recombines TRBV6-5 with TRBJ2-1; TRBD2 matches at 11 bases. In germline, CDR1 is MNHEY, CDR2 SVGAGI. Trimming at V came to 2 bases and at J to 4 bases, leaving 4 bases not matched to a gene. The CDR3 spans 16 residues. CDR3 coding DNA: TGTGCCAGCAGTTACCTCGGGACTAGCGGATACAATGAGCAGTTCTTC. Protein: CASSYLGTSGYNEQFF.

CDR3 loop: CASSHRGRTEAFF. Written as DNA, the CDR3 is TGTGCCAGCAGCCATAGAGGCCGGACTGAAGCTTTCTTT. This chain connects TRBV3-1 (or the pseudogene TRBV3-2) to TRBJ1-1, with D uncertain. Germline lookup yields CDR1 LGHDT and CDR2 YNNKEL (reference sequence). The CDR3 is 13 amino acids. V lost 3 bases and J lost 5, with 10 bases in between.

This chain links TRBV4-3 with TRBJ2-7; perhaps TRBD2 as D (7 bases). Trimming shortened V by 0 bases and J by 2 bases, and 23 bases separated the two germline ends. The CDR3 runs 19 residues. Germline CDR1 reads LGHNA; CDR2 reads YSLEER. The CDR3 sequence is CASSQDYMGGQRNPYEQYF. CDR3 nucleotides: TGCGCCAGCAGCCAAGATTATATGGGGGGGCAGCGCAACCCCTACGAGCAGTACTTC.

This chain joins TRBV7-2 and TRBJ2-1, with 9 bases matching TRBD1. The junction had 6 bases not matched to a gene; V was cut back by 3 bases and J by 9 bases. In germline, CDR1 is SGHTA, CDR2 FQGNSA. CDR3 length: 14 amino acids. DNA for the CDR3: TGTGCCAGCAGCTTGAGCACAGGGGGCGGTGAGCAGTTCTTC. Its translation: CASSLSTGGGEQFF. The whole variable domain, remainder taken from reference TRBV7-2 and TRBJ2-1, is GAGVSQSPSNKVTEKGKDVELRCDPISGHTALYWYRQSLGQGLEFLIYFQGNSAPDKSGLPSDRFSAERTGGSVSTLTIQRTQQEDSAVYLCASSLSTGGGEQFFGPGTRLTVL.

The rearrangement uses TRBV28 and TRBJ2-2; TRBD1 might be the D (5 bases). The CDR3 is made up of 13 amino acids. With 10 bases removed from V and 6 bases from J, the gap between germline ends came to 15 bases. From germline, CDR1 is MDHEN and CDR2 SYDVKM. CDR3 sequence: CATKGYSPGELFF. For the CDR3, the DNA is TGTGCCACCAAGGGGTATAGCCCCGGGGAGCTGTTTTTT.

J is TRBJ2-7 and V is TRBV28; TRBD1 might be the D (5 bases). Trimming took 8 bases from V and 2 from J, leaving 13 bases between them. This CDR3 comprises 13 residues. Germline V gene data show CDR1 as MDHEN and CDR2 as SYDVKM. The CDR3 spells CASFTPGTYEQYF. CDR3 nucleotide sequence: TGTGCCAGCTTCACCCCAGGGACCTACGAGCAGTACTTC.

V usage is TRBV7-2 and J usage is TRBJ2-5; the match to TRBD1 covers 11 bases. The V gene's germline CDR1 is SGHTA and CDR2 FQGNSA. This CDR3 is built from 13 residues. Trimming cost V 6 bases and J 9 bases; bases outside gene matches: 6. The CDR3 coding sequence is TGTGCCAGCAGAAGAGGGACAGGGGGGGCCCAGTACTTC. Residues: CASRRGTGGAQYF.

The genes are TRBV7-3 and TRBJ1-1; 8 bases align to TRBD1. V was clipped by 2 bases and J by 3 bases; unmatched bases: 5. The CDR3 loop spans 15 amino acids. Germline V gene sequence: CDR1 SGHTA, CDR2 FQGTGA. This chain's CDR3 is CASSLQGAGDTEAFF. CDR3 nucleotide sequence: TGTGCCAGCAGCTTACAGGGGGCAGGAGACACTGAAGCTTTCTTT. Combining the CDR3 with reference TRBV7-3 and TRBJ1-1 gives the whole variable domain GAGVSQTPSNKVTEKGKYVELRCDPISGHTALYWYRQSLGQGPEFLIYFQGTGAADDSGLPNDRFFAVRPEGSVSTLKIQRTERGDSAVYLCASSLQGAGDTEAFFGQGTRLTVV.

This chain joins TRBV5-1 and TRBJ1-4, with a tentative D call TRBD1 (5 bases). The CDR3 has 15 amino acids. Per the germline V gene, CDR1 is SGHRS and CDR2 is YFSETQ. Trimming removed 1 base from V and 2 bases from J, with 9 bases in between. In DNA, the CDR3 is TGCGCCAGCAGCTTGATGACAGTTACTAATGAAAAACTGTTTTTT. It translates to CASSLMTVTNEKLFF.

The V gene is TRBV9, the J gene TRBJ2-7; TRBD1 agrees at 9 bases. With 4 bases clipped from V and 0 bases from J, the junction kept 8 bases outside the gene matches. Germline V CDR1 and CDR2: SGDLS, YYNGEE. The CDR3 sequence is 16 residues long. This chain's CDR3 is CASSRTGTGSSYEQYF. DNA for the CDR3: TGTGCCAGCAGCAGAACCGGGACAGGGAGCTCCTACGAGCAGTACTTC.

The chain is built from TRBV6-6 and TRBJ2-1; TRBD2 aligns across 8 bases. The V and J ends lost 8 bases and 4 bases, in that order; junction bases with no gene match: 13. The CDR3 sequence is 16 residues long. Germline V CDR1 and CDR2: MNHNY, SVGAGI (reference sequence). Here the CDR3 reads CASAHGVREGYNEQFF. CDR3 sequence (DNA): TGTGCCAGCGCCCATGGGGTACGGGAGGGATACAATGAGCAGTTCTTC.

CDR3 protein: CASSQRDRVVFTVLTF. The CDR3 DNA reads TGTGCCAGCTCACAGCGGGACAGGGTTGTCTTCACCGTCCTGACTTTC. The chain is built from TRBV18 and TRBJ2-6; 9 nucleotides align to TRBD1. CDR1 and CDR2 from the germline V gene are KGHSH and LQKENI. J gave up 12 bases and V 4 bases, and 13 bases lay outside the gene matches. The CDR3 has 16 amino acids.

A word on this clone: The germline gene is not matched at one end of the junction; a read error may be the cause. This chain uses TRBV10-3 with TRBJ2-2; TRBD2 agrees at 9 bases. The CDR3 is 14 amino acids. CDR1 ENHRY and CDR2 SYGVKD come from the germline V gene. CDR3 coding DNA: TGTGCCATCAGTCCCGGGACTAGCACCGAGGAGCTGTTTTTT. Its translation: CAISPGTSTEELFF.

This clone was detected only a few times. The chain combines TRBV29-1 with TRBJ1-1; possible D gene TRBD1, 5 bases. Trimming removed 4 bases at V and 4 bases at J, with 13 bases between. The CDR3 runs to 13 residues. Germline loops: CDR1 SQVTM, CDR2 ANQGSEA. The CDR3 spells CSVGPGLITEAFF. The CDR3 DNA reads TGCAGCGTTGGCCCAGGGCTCATCACTGAAGCTTTCTTT.

J is TRBJ2-1 and V is TRBV9, with TRBD2 identical over 11 bases. CDR3 length: 15 amino acids. CDR1 SGDLS and CDR2 YYNGEE come from the germline V gene. Germline trimming cut 0 bases from V and 5 bases from J; bases unmatched to any gene: 1. CDR3 sequence: CASSVELAGDNEQFF. The CDR3 nucleotides are TGTGCCAGCAGCGTAGAACTAGCGGGGGACAATGAGCAGTTCTTC.

The chain joins TRBV12-5 to TRBJ2-7; 11 nucleotides match TRBD2. The CDR3 loop spans 18 amino acids. With 7 bases clipped from V and 1 base from J, the junction kept 15 bases outside the gene matches. Germline values: CDR1 LGHNT, CDR2 FRNRAP. In DNA form, the CDR3 reads TGTGCTAGTGAACCTCAAACCGGGACTAGCGGAAGGTCCTACGAGCAGTACTTC. Its protein is CASEPQTGTSGRSYEQYF.

The genes are TRBV12-5 and TRBJ1-5; no clear D. The CDR3 totals 15 residues. CDR1 is LGHNT and CDR2 is FRNRAP in the germline V gene. V lost 0 bases and J 7 bases, leaving 13 bases between the germline ends. The DNA of the CDR3 is TGTGCTAGTGGTTTGGTGATATCGAGGCTCCAGCCCCAGCATTTT. Its protein product is CASGLVISRLQPQHF. The variable domain in full, with the rest retrieved from reference TRBV12-5 and TRBJ1-5, is DARVTQTPRHKVTEMGQEVTMRCQPILGHNTVFWYRQTMMQGLELLAYFRNRAPLDDSGMPKDRFSAEMPDATLATLKIQPSEPRDSAVYFCASGLVISRLQPQHFGDGTRLSIL.

The chain combines TRBV9 with TRBJ1-1, with D perhaps matching TRBD1 (5 bases). Germline V gene data show CDR1 as SGDLS and CDR2 as YYNGEE. The CDR3 sequence is 13 residues long. V was trimmed by 0 bases and J by 5 bases, leaving 8 bases between them. This CDR3 reads CASSVEGNTEAFF. As DNA, the CDR3 is TGTGCCAGCAGCGTAGAGGGGAATACTGAAGCTTTCTTT.

This rearrangement joins TRBV6-5 to TRBJ2-5, with D possibly matching TRBD1 (6 bases). The CDR3 has 15 residues. Between the trimmed V and J ends, which lost 3 bases and 1 base, there was a span of 12 bases. Germline assignment: CDR1 MNHEY and CDR2 SVGAGI. The CDR3 protein is CASSYGRGSQETQYF. The CDR3 DNA follows: TGTGCCAGCAGTTATGGCAGGGGTTCCCAAGAGACCCAGTACTTC.

V and J are TRBV4-1 and TRBJ1-2; 8 bases map to TRBD1. The CDR3 loop spans 16 amino acids. In germline, CDR1 is MGHRA, CDR2 YSYEKL. Trimming took 3 bases from V and 1 from J; bases not matched to a gene: 7. The CDR3 nucleotides are TGCGCCAGCAGCCACCACGGACAGGGATTTAACTATGGCTACACCTTC. Amino acid sequence: CASSHHGQGFNYGYTF.

The chain links TRBV9 to TRBJ2-2, with 7 bases fitting TRBD2. The CDR3 runs 16 residues. V shed 0 bases, J shed 4 bases, and the junction held 6 bases outside the gene matches. Germline V gene data show CDR1 as SGDLS and CDR2 as YYNGEE. CDR3 DNA sequence: TGTGCCAGCAGCGTAGTTCAAGCGGGAAGCACCGGGGAGCTGTTTTTT. Amino acid sequence: CASSVVQAGSTGELFF.

This clone was counted only a few times. The chain carries TRBV5-8 and TRBJ1-5; D perhaps matches TRBD1 (5 bases). Germline loops: CDR1 SGHTS, CDR2 YDEGEE. V was clipped by 4 bases and J by 0 bases, with 11 bases between them. The CDR3 contains 15 residues. In nucleotides, the CDR3 is TGTGCCAGCAGCGAAGGGGTTCTTAGCAATCAGCCCCAGCATTTT. It is translated as CASSEGVLSNQPQHF.

This chain links TRBV28 with TRBJ1-2, with 11 bases fitting TRBD1. Trimming removed 2 bases from V and 6 bases from J; junction bases left unmatched: 2. The CDR3 covers 14 residues. The germline CDR1 and CDR2 sequences are MDHEN and SYDVKM. This CDR3 is CASSLRTGGNGYTF. CDR3 nucleotides: TGTGCCAGCAGTTTAAGGACAGGGGGCAATGGCTACACCTTC.

The V call is TRBV27, the J call TRBJ1-6; D is uncertain. V lost 7 bases to trimming and J lost 9 bases, with 16 bases between them. This CDR3 is 14 amino acids long. Germline assignment: CDR1 MNHEY and CDR2 SMNVEV (reference sequence). CDR3 DNA: TGTGCCAGCACCGTCCGGGTTTCGGTTTCACCCCTCCACTTT. Translated: CASTVRVSVSPLHF.

This clone was recorded many times. The rearrangement links TRBV7-8 to TRBJ2-7; 11 bases align to TRBD2. V lost 5 bases and J lost 3; bases outside the gene matches: 9. CDR3 length: 16 amino acids. Germline values: CDR1 SGHVS, CDR2 FQNEAQ. The CDR3 here is CASSPFRLAGGYEQYF. DNA of the CDR3: TGTGCCAGCAGCCCGTTCCGTCTAGCGGGAGGCTACGAGCAGTACTTC.

This chain connects TRBV7-9 to TRBJ1-4; 7 nucleotides agree with TRBD1. The length of the CDR3 is 16 residues. CDR1 and CDR2 from the germline V gene are SEHNR and FQNEAQ (reference sequence). Trimming took 3 bases from V and 1 from J; bases not matched to a gene: 5. The CDR3, as DNA: TGTGCCAGCAGCTTGGGGGCAGGGGGAACTAATGAAAAACTGTTTTTT. Its translation: CASSLGAGGTNEKLFF.

The chain combines TRBV14 with TRBJ2-5; 8 nucleotides agree with TRBD2. From germline, CDR1 is SGHDN and CDR2 FVKESK. The J segment lost 6 bases and the V segment lost 5 bases, leaving 2 bases of the junction unmatched. The CDR3 length is 12 residues. CDR3 sequence (DNA): TGTGCCAGCAGCTTTAGCGGGAAGACCCAGTACTTC. Its translation is CASSFSGKTQYF.